This TCR beta chain is from a study of control samples from healthy donors and cancer patients. TCRdb's table, derived via immunoSEQ multiplex PCR, lists solely in-frame clones and lacks some. This table has about 120,000 clones, roughly 84% appearing once. CDR3 length: 13 amino acids. CDR1 and CDR2 from the germline V gene are SQVTM and ANQGSEA. The ends were cut back, 8 bases at V and 6 bases at J, with 19 bases in the middle. The source is a middle-aged man in good health. The gene calls are TRBV29-1 and TRBJ1-1; D is perhaps TRBD1 (6 bases). Specimen: blood. CDR3 nucleotide sequence: TGCAGCTCCGGGGGGGGCGGGCAGGCTGAAGCTTTCTTT. The encoded protein is CSSGGGGQAEAFF.